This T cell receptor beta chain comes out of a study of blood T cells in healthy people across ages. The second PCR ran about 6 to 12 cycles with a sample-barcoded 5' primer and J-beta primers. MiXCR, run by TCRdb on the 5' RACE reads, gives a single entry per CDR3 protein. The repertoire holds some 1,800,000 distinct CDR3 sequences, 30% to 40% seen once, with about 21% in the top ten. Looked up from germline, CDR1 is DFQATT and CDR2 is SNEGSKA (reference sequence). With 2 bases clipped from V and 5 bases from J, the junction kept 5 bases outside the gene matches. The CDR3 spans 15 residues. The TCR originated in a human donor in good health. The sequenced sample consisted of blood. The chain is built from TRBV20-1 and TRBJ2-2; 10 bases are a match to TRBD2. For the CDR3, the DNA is TGCAGTGCTAGAAGGCTAGCGGGGGTAACCGGGGAGCTGTTTTTT. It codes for CSARRLAGVTGELFF.